Following are 7 T cell receptor beta chains from one sample sequenced in a study of T cell responses to AZD1222 COVID-19 vaccine. Assay used: immunoSEQ multiplex PCR; TCRdb lists only in-frame clones, some missing. The sample includes approximately 150,000 clones, 85% to 95% of them seen just once. The sample consisted of peripheral blood, taken after recovery from COVID-19. These TCRs come from an adult who had recovered from COVID-19.

This chain joins TRBV18 and TRBJ2-1; 8 bases agree with TRBD1. The CDR3 consists of 16 residues. Germline V gene data show CDR1 as KGHSH and CDR2 as LQKENI. After removal of 3 bases from V and 2 bases from J, the junction contained 6 bases not matched to a gene. The CDR3 DNA follows: TGTGCCAGCTCACCTACCAGGGGGCCCACCTACAATGAGCAGTTCTTC. Its protein product is CASSPTRGPTYNEQFF.

The table lists this clone with a count of one. The chain couples TRBV10-3 to TRBJ1-1; D call uncertain. This CDR3 region has 13 residues. The V end lost 8 bases, the J end lost 6 bases, and 16 bases lay between the germline ends. The germline CDR1 and CDR2 sequences are ENHRY and SYGVKD. CDR3 loop: CAISGSSGAEAFF. The CDR3 DNA sequence: TGTGCCATCTCGGGGAGTAGTGGTGCTGAAGCTTTCTTT.

The V gene is TRBV18, the J gene TRBJ1-2; 9 bases map to TRBD1. The CDR3 runs 14 residues. Germline CDR1 KGHSH, CDR2 LQKENI. Trimming at V came to 3 bases and at J to 8 bases, leaving 7 bases not matched to a gene. Written as DNA, the CDR3 is TGTGCCAGCTCACCCGGGACAGGGTGGGAAGGCTACACCTTC. Its translation: CASSPGTGWEGYTF.

This sequence joins TRBV18 and TRBJ2-7, with D possibly TRBD1 on 6 matching bases. The germline V gene encodes CDR1 KGHSH and CDR2 LQKENI. The CDR3 runs 14 residues. The ends were cut back, 0 bases at V and 6 bases at J, with 12 bases in the middle. CDR3 region: CASSPPPGQAEQYF. The DNA of the CDR3 is TGTGCCAGCTCACCACCCCCGGGACAAGCCGAGCAGTACTTC.

This rearrangement joins TRBV5-1 to TRBJ2-1; perhaps D is TRBD1 or TRBD2 (5 bases each). Germline CDR1 SGHRS, CDR2 YFSETQ. The CDR3 is 14 amino acids. Trimming stripped 5 bases from V and 0 bases from J, with 9 bases between. CDR3 amino acids: CASSGTRSYNEQFF. The CDR3 DNA reads TGCGCCAGCAGTGGGACCCGCTCCTACAATGAGCAGTTCTTC.

This clone was detected once. The V gene is TRBV12-3 or TRBV12-4, the J gene TRBJ1-5; no clear D gene. V was pared by 2 bases and J by 5 bases, with 7 bases between. This CDR3 is built from 13 residues. Here the CDR3 DNA reads TGTGCCAGCAGTTTAAACATCTATCAGCCCCAGCATTTT. Protein product: CASSLNIYQPQHF.

The chain carries TRBV19 and TRBJ2-2; 8 nucleotides agree with TRBD2. The CDR3 contains 15 residues. Germline-derived CDR1 and CDR2 are LNHDA and SQIVND (reference sequence). Trimming at V came to 3 bases and at J to 5 bases, leaving 5 bases not matched to a gene. The CDR3 coding sequence is TGTGCCAGTAGTATCGGGACTAGTTCGACCGGGGAGCTGTTTTTT. Residues: CASSIGTSSTGELFF.